The clone carrying this TCR beta chain was counted only a few times. Its antigen is not known. This record comes from a study of early T cells in non-severe SARS-CoV-2 infection. Study-wide background: The study sequenced bulk RNA from unsorted whole blood, with chains unpaired.

Study observations and caveats: Database matching using VDJdb favored anti-spike CD8 responses, with private and CD4 specificities left missing.

Researchers tagged individual cDNA molecules with unique molecular identifiers. From the 5' RACE reads, TCRdb called clonotypes with MiXCR, one entry per CDR3 protein. This sample has roughly 60,000 distinct CDR3 sequences, with over 10% found just once. Germline V CDR1 and CDR2: SGHNT, YENEEA. The V and J ends lost 8 bases and 8 bases respectively, with 12 bases between them. The CDR3 sequence is 12 residues long. The TCR comes from an adult who was a healthcare worker with PCR-confirmed SARS-CoV-2 infection or an uninfected control (not recorded which). The sample consisted of whole blood. The V gene is TRBV11-3, the J gene TRBJ2-2; D is unclear. This chain's CDR3 is CASGKVEGELFF. CDR3 sequence (DNA): TGTGCCAGCGGCAAAGTCGAAGGGGAGCTGTTTTTT.